Listed below are T cell receptor beta chains from one sample, sequenced in a study of blood T cell repertoires in COVID-19. Using immunoSEQ multiplex PCR, the repertoire was profiled, and TCRdb retains in-frame clones only, with some absent. This sample has about 48,000 clones, with 90% found just once. The sample was peripheral blood. All receptors come from an older man with acute or convalescent COVID-19. CDR3s include the opening cysteine and the closing phenylalanine or tryptophan. Fields, in order: J gene, D gene, clone size, V gene, CDR3 DNA, CDR3 protein. The D gene is left open where the match is weak. Rows may omit the clone size; those that give it use once, few, many or a size class.

TRBJ1-3,TRBD1,NA,TRBV28,TGTGCCAGCAGTTTACCCCCGACTCATTTCCGACAGGGGGCCACGAGCTCTGGAAACACCATATATTTT,CASSLPPTHFRQGATSSGNTIYF
TRBJ2-4,NA,NA,TRBV2,TGTGCCAGCAGTGTTCTACAGCTACACAAAAACATTCAGTACTTC,CASSVLQLHKNIQYF
TRBJ2-5,TRBD1,once,TRBV5-1,TGCGCCAGCAGCTTGGGGGGGACAGGTCAAGAGACCCAGTACTTC,CASSLGGTGQETQYF
TRBJ1-2,TRBD1,NA,TRBV4-2,TGTGCCAGCAGCCAAGATACGGGGACAGGGGGCCTTAACTATGGCTACACCTTC,CASSQDTGTGGLNYGYTF
TRBJ2-1,TRBD1,NA,TRBV9,TGTGCCAGCAGCGTAGGACAGGGGAACTACAATGAGCAGTTCTTC,CASSVGQGNYNEQFF
TRBJ2-7,TRBD2,NA,TRBV4-1,TGCGCCAGCAGCCAAGATGGACGGGCGGGGGGCGCCTACGAGCAGTACTTC,CASSQDGRAGGAYEQYF
TRBJ2-3,NA,NA,TRBV6-4,TGTGCCAGCAGTGATACGGGGGACACAGATACGCAGTATTTT,CASSDTGDTDTQYF
TRBJ2-7,TRBD1,NA,TRBV18,TGTGCCAGCTCACCAAGGACAGGGGACGAGCAGTACTTC,CASSPRTGDEQYF
TRBJ1-3,NA,NA,TRBV5-5,TGTGCCAGCAGCTCTACCTCGGTCTCTGGAAACACCATATATTTT,CASSSTSVSGNTIYF
TRBJ2-1,NA,NA,TRBV29-1,TGCAGCGCTCGAAACGGGGACTACAATGAGCAGTTCTTC,CSARNGDYNEQFF
TRBJ2-1,TRBD1,NA,TRBV5-1,TGCGCCAGCAGCTTTGGACAGGGGGCTTTCAATGAGCAGTTCTTC,CASSFGQGAFNEQFF
TRBJ1-1,NA,NA,TRBV11-3,TGTGCCAGCAGCCGTAACATGAACACTGAAGCTTTCTTT,CASSRNMNTEAFF
TRBJ2-3,TRBD2,NA,TRBV24-1,TGTGCCACCAGTGCAACGGGGGGGGCCGGGACTACAGATACGCAGTATTTT,CATSATGGAGTTDTQYF
TRBJ2-3,TRBD2,once,TRBV27,TGTGCCAGCAGTACCTTCCGGGGGGGCCCGGCGCAGTATTTT,CASSTFRGGPAQYF
TRBJ1-1,NA,NA,TRBV28,TGTGCCAGCATCAAACGGGGGGTCCGGGGGACTGAAGCTTTCTTT,CASIKRGVRGTEAFF
TRBJ2-1,NA,NA,TRBV19,TGTGCCAGCGCCCCAGACAGAAACAATGAGCAGTTCTTC,CASAPDRNNEQFF
TRBJ2-5,NA,NA,TRBV12-5,TGTGCTAGTGGTTTGGTACGATATACACCGGGGGGCAAAGAGACCCAGTACTTC,CASGLVRYTPGGKETQYF
TRBJ1-6,TRBD1,NA,TRBV18,TGTGCCAGCTCACCAAACCGGGACAGTAATTCACCCCTCCACTTT,CASSPNRDSNSPLHF
TRBJ1-2,TRBD1,NA,TRBV18,TGTGCCAGCTCGACGGGACAGATGGGGGGCTACACCTTC,CASSTGQMGGYTF
TRBJ2-4,TRBD1,NA,TRBV28,TGTGCCAGCAGTTTATCCCGAGGACAGGGGCTAGCCAAAAACATTCAGTACTTC,CASSLSRGQGLAKNIQYF
TRBJ1-4,NA,NA,TRBV7-6,TGTGCCAGCAGCTCGATTACAGGGTTTGTTACTAATGAAAAACTGTTTTTT,CASSSITGFVTNEKLFF
TRBJ1-2,TRBD1,NA,TRBV6-2/TRBV6-3,TGTGCCAGCAGCGCCAAGGACAGGGTACACGGCTATGGCTACACCTTC,CASSAKDRVHGYGYTF
TRBJ1-6,TRBD1,few,TRBV11-3,TGTGCCAGCAGCCGGGACAGGGTTTCACCCCTCCACTTT,CASSRDRVSPLHF
TRBJ1-4,NA,NA,TRBV15,TGTGCCACCAGCAGAGATGGGGGAGGGGGGGAAAAACTGTTTTTT,CATSRDGGGGEKLFF
TRBJ2-5,TRBD1,NA,TRBV11-1,TGTGCCAGCAGCTCCCGGGACAGGGAAGGGGGGACCCAGTACTTC,CASSSRDREGGTQYF
TRBJ1-2,NA,NA,TRBV5-1,TGCGCCAGCAGCTTTACAGGGCGGGCTAACTATGGCTACACCTTC,CASSFTGRANYGYTF
TRBJ2-3,NA,NA,TRBV27,TGTGCCAGCAGTCCCCGGGGAGCCCGAGATACGCAGTATTTT,CASSPRGARDTQYF
TRBJ1-5,NA,NA,TRBV7-2,TGTGCCAGCAGCTTAGCGCTAACAGGCAATCAGCCCCAGCATTTT,CASSLALTGNQPQHF
TRBJ1-4,NA,NA,TRBV7-9,TGTGCCAGCAGCTTAGCCCTTTTAAGGGAGGGCGGTAATGAAAAACTGTTTTTT,CASSLALLREGGNEKLFF
TRBJ2-5,TRBD2,NA,TRBV3-1/TRBV3-2,TGTGCCAGCGGTAAGCGGCTTAGCGGGGGATATGAGACCCAGTACTTC,CASGKRLSGGYETQYF
TRBJ1-5,NA,NA,TRBV28,TGTGCCAGCAGTGGGGAGTCCCGTGGACAGAGGTTAAATCAGCCCCAGCATTTT,CASSGESRGQRLNQPQHF
TRBJ2-2,NA,NA,TRBV5-6,TGTGCCAGCAGCTTGACAGGGACCCTGAACACCGGGGAGCTGTTTTTT,CASSLTGTLNTGELFF
TRBJ1-1,NA,NA,TRBV6-1,TGTGCCAGCAGTGAAGGGGGGACACCCATGAACACTGAAGCTTTCTTT,CASSEGGTPMNTEAFF
TRBJ1-6,TRBD1,NA,TRBV14,TGTGCCAGCAGCCAACTGGAGACAGGGGTAAGGTCACCCCTCCACTTT,CASSQLETGVRSPLHF
TRBJ1-2,NA,NA,TRBV19,TGTGCCAGTAGTATTCAGTCCACTAACTATGGCTACACCTTC,CASSIQSTNYGYTF
TRBJ1-1,NA,NA,TRBV29-1,TGCAGCGTTGAGTCAGGGCTATTGGCAGGGAACACTGAAGCTTTCTTT,CSVESGLLAGNTEAFF
TRBJ1-3,TRBD1,NA,TRBV3-1/TRBV3-2,TGTGCCAGCAGCCAGCTAGGACAGGGGGGTGGAAACACCATATATTTT,CASSQLGQGGGNTIYF
TRBJ1-2,NA,NA,TRBV6-6,TGTGCCAGCAGTCCCGGGACACGTTATGGCTACACCTTC,CASSPGTRYGYTF
TRBJ2-7,TRBD1,NA,TRBV18,TGTGCCAGCTCACCAATGGATCCCGGGACAGGGACCTACGAGCAGTACTTC,CASSPMDPGTGTYEQYF
TRBJ2-5,TRBD2,NA,TRBV7-2,TGTGCCAGCAGCTCGGGACTAGCGGGGGCAGAGACCCAGTACTTC,CASSSGLAGAETQYF
TRBJ1-1,NA,few,TRBV5-5,TGTGCCAGCAGCTTAGGAGGGCACACTGAAGCTTTCTTT,CASSLGGHTEAFF
TRBJ1-2,TRBD1,NA,TRBV5-4,TGTGCCAGCAGCTCCACCGCGGGACAGGGGAGTGGCTACACCTTC,CASSSTAGQGSGYTF
TRBJ2-7,TRBD1,NA,TRBV28,TGTGCCAGCAGTTTGACAGGGGCGCTATACGAGCAGTACTTC,CASSLTGALYEQYF
TRBJ2-1,NA,once,TRBV12-3/TRBV12-4,TGTGCCAGCAGTCTCTCCTACAATGAGCAGTTCTTC,CASSLSYNEQFF
TRBJ2-7,TRBD1,NA,TRBV29-1,TGCAGCGTTGTCACAGGGGCCTACGAGCAGTACTTC,CSVVTGAYEQYF
TRBJ1-1,NA,NA,TRBV4-2,TGTGCCAGCAGCCAAGAGACAGTCGGGAACACTGAAGCTTTCTTT,CASSQETVGNTEAFF
TRBJ1-2,NA,NA,TRBV28,TGTGCCAGCAGAGATCCGACAGCCTATGGCTACACCTTC,CASRDPTAYGYTF
TRBJ2-7,TRBD2,once,TRBV6-2/TRBV6-3,TGTGCCAGCAGCCGGCGAGCGGGGGCACCACTGGAGCAGTACTTC,CASSRRAGAPLEQYF
TRBJ1-4,TRBD1,NA,TRBV11-2,TGTGCCAGCAGCCCCCAGACAGGGGTGTGGCAAAAACTGTTTTTT,CASSPQTGVWQKLFF
TRBJ1-2,NA,NA,TRBV28,TGTGCCAGCAGTTACCCCGGGACAACTCGGGCTAGCGGCTACACCTTC,CASSYPGTTRASGYTF
TRBJ2-5,TRBD2,NA,TRBV5-6,TGTGCCAGCAGCCGGTGGGAGGGACAAGAGACCCAGTACTTC,CASSRWEGQETQYF